These 28 T cell receptor beta chains were sequenced from one sample in a study of T cell repertoires and Cas9 in healthy adults. Only in-frame clones appear in the TCRdb table, and some are missing; sequencing was by immunoSEQ multiplex PCR. The data show more than 20,000 clones, with 85% to 95% seen just once and 0.84% held by the top ten. Material for sequencing was CD4+ effector T cells (CD127+, CD25-, CD137-, CD154-) from PBMCs; culture status not recorded. Receptor source: a human donor in good health.

The V gene is TRBV4-2, the J gene TRBJ2-1; D is uncertain. Germline V gene data show CDR1 as LGHNA and CDR2 as YNFKEQ. The CDR3 length is 13 residues. Deletions cut 0 bases from V and 15 bases from J, with 15 bases between. DNA of the CDR3: TGTGCCAGCAGCCAAGAAGAGACTCGGGCGCCGTTCTTC. Its translation is CASSQEETRAPFF.

The chain couples TRBV7-3 to TRBJ2-1; possible D gene TRBD2, 7 bases. In germline, CDR1 is SGHTA, CDR2 FQGTGA. V was trimmed by 1 base and J by 4 bases, leaving 17 bases between them. There are 17 residues in the CDR3. DNA of the CDR3: TGTGCCAGCAGCTTAATTGGGGGGGCGAGGTCTTACAATGAGCAGTTCTTC. Translation: CASSLIGGARSYNEQFF.

CDR3 bases: TGTGCCAGCAGGGAACAGGGTCGTAGAGACACCATATATTTT. It specifies CASREQGRRDTIYF. The chain links TRBV28 to TRBJ1-3, with D maybe TRBD1 (6 bases). CDR1 and CDR2 (germline): MDHEN, SYDVKM. Trimming removed 6 bases from V and 8 bases from J, with 17 bases in between. The CDR3 is 14 residues long.

CDR3 residues: CATSRDFGQGFEKLFF. DNA of the CDR3: TGTGCCACCAGCAGAGATTTCGGGCAGGGATTTGAAAAACTGTTTTTT. The chain links TRBV15 to TRBJ1-4, with D tentatively TRBD1 (5 bases). Trimming removed 0 bases from V and 7 bases from J, with 15 bases in between. Per the germline V gene, CDR1 is LNHNV and CDR2 is YYDKDF (reference sequence). This CDR3 is 16 amino acids long.

The rearrangement uses TRBV5-6 and TRBJ1-5; a weak D match, TRBD1 (5 bases). CDR3 length: 17 residues. The V end lost 1 base, the J end lost 0 bases, and 14 bases lay between the germline ends. Germline values: CDR1 SGHDT, CDR2 YYEEEE. The CDR3 DNA reads as TGTGCCAGCAGCTTGTTCGCCGGGGCTTATAGCAATCAGCCCCAGCATTTT. It yields the protein CASSLFAGAYSNQPQHF.

The chain employs TRBV11-3 and TRBJ2-3; D remains ambiguous. Germline-derived CDR1 and CDR2 are SGHNT and YENEEA. The V gene lost 0 bases and the J gene lost 8 bases, with 0 bases spanning the gap. The CDR3 loop spans 10 amino acids. The CDR3 region has the DNA TGTGCCAGCAGCTTAGATACGCAGTATTTT. Amino acid sequence: CASSLDTQYF.

The chain has TRBV7-2 and TRBJ2-7; D is unresolved. Germline values: CDR1 SGHTA, CDR2 FQGNSA. Trimming left V 5 bases short and J 7 bases short, with 12 bases between. The CDR3 loop spans 12 amino acids. CDR3 in DNA: TGTGCCAGCAGCCCCCATGTCGGAGAGCAGTACGTC. This encodes CASSPHVGEQYV.

This chain uses TRBV9 with TRBJ1-1; D is perhaps TRBD1 (6 bases). The CDR3 consists of 13 residues. CDR1 and CDR2 from the germline V gene are SGDLS and YYNGEE. Trimming pared 0 bases from V and 8 bases from J, leaving 11 bases between. CDR3 residues: CASSVDQGREAFF. The CDR3 region has the DNA TGTGCCAGCAGCGTAGATCAGGGGAGGGAAGCTTTCTTT.

The chain couples TRBV4-1 to TRBJ1-1, with D hard to call. The V gene's germline CDR1 is MGHRA and CDR2 YSYEKL. This CDR3 has 15 amino acids. Trimming shortened V by 2 bases and J by 1 base, and 11 bases separated the two germline ends. CDR3 coding DNA: TGCGCCAGCAGCCAAAAGACGATCGGGAACACTGAAGCTTTCTTT. As protein: CASSQKTIGNTEAFF.

The chain joins TRBV11-3 to TRBJ2-1; no clear D. The CDR3 covers 13 residues. Germline lookup yields CDR1 SGHNT and CDR2 YENEEA. V lost 5 bases to trimming and J lost 5 bases, with 10 bases between them. CDR3 loop: CASSLSSNNEQFF. CDR3 bases: TGTGCCAGCAGCCTCTCTAGTAACAATGAGCAGTTCTTC.

This chain uses TRBV29-1 with TRBJ2-7, with TRBD2 matching 7 bases. The CDR3 loop spans 13 amino acids. Germline V gene data show CDR1 as SQVTM and CDR2 as ANQGSEA. The CDR3 reads CSGGEGSTYEQYF. CDR3 coding DNA: TGCAGTGGCGGGGAGGGATCGACCTACGAGCAGTACTTC.

This clone appeared once. CDR3: CASSVGSSTSTDTQYF. In DNA form, the CDR3 reads TGTGCCAGCAGCGTTGGCTCTTCCACTAGCACAGATACGCAGTATTTT. The chain couples TRBV9 to TRBJ2-3; D gene unclear. This CDR3 region has 16 residues. Trimming stripped 2 bases from V and 0 bases from J, with 13 bases between. The germline V gene encodes CDR1 SGDLS and CDR2 YYNGEE.

This clone came up a few times. This chain connects TRBV5-4 to TRBJ1-2, with 8 bases matching TRBD1. Losses at the gene ends were 0 bases for V and 5 bases for J; bases not matched to a gene: 12. The CDR3 is 17 amino acids. Germline values: CDR1 SGHNT, CDR2 YYREEE (reference sequence). CDR3 sequence: CASSLEVVSGGGYGYTF. CDR3 sequence (DNA): TGTGCCAGCAGCTTGGAAGTTGTGTCAGGGGGCGGGTATGGCTACACCTTC.

The chain is built from TRBV2 and TRBJ2-1, with a tentative D call TRBD2 (5 bases). Germline CDR1 and CDR2: SNHLY and FYNNEI. Deletions cut 2 bases from V and 15 bases from J, with 11 bases between. The CDR3 extends over 11 amino acids. The CDR3 region has the DNA TGTGCCAGCAGTGAAAGTGGGAGTCCGTTCTTC. This sequence encodes CASSESGSPFF.

The chain links TRBV9 to TRBJ1-4; D is possibly TRBD1 (5 bases). The CDR3 has 16 residues. Germline-derived CDR1 and CDR2 are SGDLS and YYNGEE. V was trimmed by 4 bases and J by 5 bases, leaving 18 bases between them. The CDR3 sequence is CASSPNRGRTNEKLFF. The CDR3 nucleotides are TGTGCCAGCAGCCCTAATCGGGGCCGGACAAATGAAAAACTGTTTTTT. Together with reference TRBV9 and TRBJ1-4, the CDR3 gives the full variable domain: DSGVTQTPKHLITATGQRVTLRCSPRSGDLSVYWYQQSLDQGLQFLIQYYNGEERAKGNILERFSAQQFPDLHSELNLSSLELGDSALYFCASSPNRGRTNEKLFFGSGTQLSVL.

CDR3 DNA sequence: TGTGCCAGCAGCTTAGGACTAGCGGGGGGGCACAATGAGCAGTTCTTC. Protein product: CASSLGLAGGHNEQFF. This chain joins TRBV7-2 and TRBJ2-1; 14 bases line up with TRBD2. Germline V lookup: CDR1 SGHTA, CDR2 FQGNSA. V shed 1 base, J shed 5 bases, and the junction held 1 base outside the gene matches. The CDR3 runs to 16 residues.

This chain connects TRBV7-9 to TRBJ2-1; unclear D gene. Trimming took 7 bases from V and 4 from J, leaving 14 bases between them. CDR1 is SEHNR and CDR2 is FQNEAQ in the germline V gene (reference sequence). CDR3 length: 14 residues. DNA for the CDR3: TGTGCCAGCAATCGGGCAGAAGTATACAATGAGCAGTTCTTC. It translates to CASNRAEVYNEQFF.

The chain carries TRBV7-6 and TRBJ1-4, with unresolved D. CDR3 length: 15 amino acids. V was shortened by 5 bases and J by 0 bases, with 10 bases between the two germline ends. The germline CDR1 and CDR2 sequences are SGHVS and FNYEAQ. CDR3 in DNA: TGTGCCAGCAGCCCCCGAATGTCAACTAATGAAAAACTGTTTTTT. It specifies CASSPRMSTNEKLFF.

This rearrangement joins TRBV5-1 to TRBJ1-1; D possibly corresponds to TRBD1 (5 bases). This CDR3 has 14 residues. Germline loops: CDR1 SGHRS, CDR2 YFSETQ. Trimming left V 0 bases short and J 4 bases short, with 10 bases between. The CDR3 DNA is TGCGCCAGCAGCTTGGACTGGGGGATCACTGAAGCTTTCTTT. Translation: CASSLDWGITEAFF.

This chain connects TRBV9 to TRBJ2-3; 9 bases agree with TRBD2. With V trimmed by 2 bases and J by 3 bases, 10 bases remained unmatched. The germline CDR1 and CDR2 sequences are SGDLS and YYNGEE. There are 17 residues in the CDR3. In nucleotides, the CDR3 is TGTGCCAGCAGCGTCGGACTAGCGAGGGGAAGAACAGATACGCAGTATTTT. This codes for CASSVGLARGRTDTQYF.

This chain uses TRBV7-9 with TRBJ1-2; D is uncertain. CDR1 and CDR2 from the germline V gene are SEHNR and FQNEAQ (reference sequence). The CDR3 has 14 amino acids. Trimming stripped 2 bases from V and 8 bases from J, with 15 bases between. The CDR3 coding sequence is TGTGCCAGCAGCTTATCGAGTACAATGAGAGGCTACACCTTC. It yields the protein CASSLSSTMRGYTF.

The chain employs TRBV28 and TRBJ2-5; TRBD1 agrees at 7 bases. Germline CDR1 MDHEN, CDR2 SYDVKM. V lost 1 base to trimming and J lost 2 bases; unmatched junction nucleotides: 7. CDR3 length: 16 amino acids. The DNA for the CDR3 is TGTGCCAGCAGTTTATTAGGGGGCACATCGCAAGAGACCCAGTACTTC. Translated, it gives CASSLLGGTSQETQYF.

This chain joins TRBV25-1 and TRBJ1-6, with a weak D call TRBD1 (5 bases). CDR3 size: 15 residues. Trimming stripped 3 bases from V and 7 bases from J, with 13 bases between. CDR1 and CDR2 from the germline V gene are MGHDK and SYGVNS. The CDR3 here is CASSDRVSGNSPLHF. CDR3 coding DNA: TGTGCCAGCAGTGACAGGGTGTCGGGGAATTCACCCCTCCACTTT.

The CDR3 nucleotides are TGTGCCATCAGTCCAGCGGGTCCCTACAATGAGCAGTTCTTC. It yields the protein CAISPAGPYNEQFF. The chain joins TRBV10-3 to TRBJ2-1; a weak D match, TRBD2 (6 bases). The CDR3 runs to 14 residues. V was shortened by 5 bases and J by 2 bases, with 10 bases between the two germline ends. Germline CDR1 ENHRY, CDR2 SYGVKD.

The DNA of the CDR3 is TGTGCCAGCAGTTCCACCGGGACCAAAGAGACCCAGTACTTC. Amino acid sequence: CASSSTGTKETQYF. The chain carries TRBV27 and TRBJ2-5, with D perhaps assigned TRBD1 or TRBD2 (5 bases each). The germline V gene encodes CDR1 MNHEY and CDR2 SMNVEV (reference sequence). V gave up 4 bases and J gave up 3 bases, with 12 bases separating them. The CDR3 runs 14 residues.

The J gene is TRBJ2-3, the V gene TRBV20-1; D gene uncertain. There are 9 residues in the CDR3. CDR1 is DFQATT, CDR2 SNEGSKA, per germline (reference sequence). The CDR3 protein is CRLTDTQYF. Written as DNA, the CDR3 is TGCAGGTTAACAGATACGCAGTATTTT.

The chain has TRBV27 and TRBJ1-4, with TRBD1 matching 12 bases. J lost 8 bases, V lost 5 bases, and 3 bases had no gene match. Germline V gene data show CDR1 as MNHEY and CDR2 as SMNVEV (reference sequence). CDR3 length equals 14 residues. This CDR3 is CASSGTGGGEKLFF. The CDR3, as DNA: TGTGCCAGCAGTGGGACAGGGGGCGGGGAAAAACTGTTTTTT.

The chain recombines TRBV11-2 with TRBJ2-1; 11 bases fit TRBD2. Trimming cost V 7 bases and J 3 bases; bases outside gene matches: 8. This CDR3 is built from 16 residues. Germline V gene lookup returns CDR1 SGHAT and CDR2 FQNNGV. The CDR3 spells CASTSLAGVYYNEQFF. The CDR3 bases are TGTGCCAGCACCTCACTAGCGGGAGTGTACTACAATGAGCAGTTCTTC.